The TCR beta chain described here comes from a study of control samples from healthy donors and cancer patients. Clones were read by immunoSEQ multiplex PCR, and TCRdb kept only the in-frame ones, dropping some. The repertoire holds approximately 220,000 clones, with 90% to 95% as singletons. Losses at the gene ends were 6 bases for V and 4 bases for J; bases not matched to a gene: 8. CDR1 MDHEN and CDR2 SYDVKM come from the germline V gene. CDR3 length equals 15 residues. This sequence originates from a man aged 50 or older in good health. The chain employs TRBV28 and TRBJ1-5; TRBD1 matches 8 bases. Sequencing was carried out using blood. CDR3 sequence (DNA): TGTGCCAGCAGACTAACAGGGGGTGCTAATCAGCCCCAGCATTTT. Protein product: CASRLTGGANQPQHF.